A single sample is the source of the 22 T cell receptor beta chains below, sequenced in a study of identical twins. TCRdb called the 5' RACE reads again in MiXCR, with one record for every CDR3 protein. The data hold approximately 230,000 distinct CDR3 sequences, with 6.5% observed a single time. These data are also associated with another study on T cells expressing NK-cell markers.

Sequencing used CD8+ T cells sorted from blood. Receptor source: a woman under 30 in good health.

There are a few counts of this clonotype. The CDR3: CSVATVGGANVLTF. Written as DNA, the CDR3 is TGCAGCGTTGCTACGGTTGGTGGGGCCAACGTCCTGACTTTC. The rearrangement uses TRBV29-1 and TRBJ2-6; unclear D gene. The germline V and J ends were trimmed by 4 bases and 3 bases, with 10 bases remaining between them. Germline CDR1 and CDR2: SQVTM and ANQGSEA. There are 14 residues in the CDR3. The full variable domain, its missing parts supplied by reference TRBV29-1 and TRBJ2-6, is SAVISQKPSRDICQRGTSLTIQCQVDSQVTMMFWYRQQPGQSLTLIATANQGSEATYESGFVIDKFPISRPNLTFSTLTVSNMSPEDSSIYLCSVATVGGANVLTFGAGSRLTVL.

The chain recombines TRBV11-2 with TRBJ2-7, with TRBD2 identical over 10 bases. V gave up 5 bases and J gave up 0 bases; unmatched junction bases: 7. The CDR3 is 16 residues long. Germline CDR1 SGHAT, CDR2 FQNNGV. The CDR3 region is CASSPTSGEPSYEQYF. The CDR3 region has the DNA TGTGCCAGCAGCCCAACTAGCGGGGAACCCTCCTACGAGCAGTACTTC.

This clonotype was counted many times. This chain links TRBV13 with TRBJ2-5; no firm D call. V lost 4 bases and J lost 3, with 3 bases in between. This CDR3 comprises 11 residues. Looked up from germline, CDR1 is PRHDT and CDR2 is FYEKMQ (reference sequence). CDR3 sequence reads: CASSSKETQYF. The CDR3 DNA sequence: TGTGCCAGCAGCTCTAAAGAGACCCAGTACTTC. Together with reference TRBV13 and TRBJ2-5, the CDR3 gives the full variable domain: AAGVIQSPRHLIKEKRETATLKCYPIPRHDTVYWYQQGPGQDPQFLISFYEKMQSDKGSIPDRFSAQQFSDYHSELNMSSLELGDSALYFCASSSKETQYFGPGTRLLVL.

This clonotype was seen many times. V gene TRBV28 combines with J gene TRBJ2-1; 10 bases are shared with TRBD2. This CDR3 spans 17 amino acids. Germline V gene sequence: CDR1 MDHEN, CDR2 SYDVKM. J was trimmed by 1 base and V by 4 bases; bases with no gene match: 7. The DNA of the CDR3 is TGTGCCAGCAGTTCCGGACTAGCGGAGAGGTCCTACAATGAGCAGTTCTTC. Amino acids: CASSSGLAERSYNEQFF. Together with reference TRBV28 and TRBJ2-1, the CDR3 gives the full variable domain: DVKVTQSSRYLVKRTGEKVFLECVQDMDHENMFWYRQDPGLGLRLIYFSYDVKMKEKGDIPEGYSVSREKKERFSLILESASTNQTSMYLCASSSGLAERSYNEQFFGPGTRLTVL.

The sample holds many counts of this clonotype. This sequence joins TRBV12-3 or TRBV12-4 and TRBJ2-1, with D perhaps matching TRBD1 (5 bases). CDR3 length equals 13 residues. Between the trimmed V and J ends, which lost 5 bases and 7 bases, there was a span of 12 bases. The CDR3 DNA follows: TGTGCCAGCAGTCCCCCAGGGATTAATGAGCAGTTCTTC. It codes for CASSPPGINEQFF.

Concerning this clonotype: A read error is possible here, since a much larger clone lies one base away. V is TRBV5-1 and J is TRBJ1-1; TRBD1 agrees at 10 bases. This CDR3 comprises 15 residues. Germline V gene sequence: CDR1 SGHRS, CDR2 YFSETQ. With V trimmed by 6 bases and J by 1 base, 6 bases remained unmatched. The CDR3 coding sequence is TGCGCCAGCAACGGGGGACAGGGGCCGAACACTGAAGCTTTCTTT. Protein sequence: CASNGGQGPNTEAFF.

This clonotype was seen at least ten times. This chain joins TRBV20-1 and TRBJ2-1, with 7 positions matching TRBD2. V was pared by 3 bases and J by 6 bases, with 8 bases of the junction left unmatched. The CDR3 spans 14 residues. Germline lookup yields CDR1 DFQATT and CDR2 SNEGSKA (reference sequence). The DNA of the CDR3 is TGCAGTGCTAGCGAGGGAGGGCAGGGCAATGAGCAGTTCTTC. Protein product: CSASEGGQGNEQFF.

This clonotype was detected many times. V and J are TRBV7-8 and TRBJ2-3, with D tentatively TRBD1 or TRBD2 (6 bases each). This CDR3 contains 13 residues. Germline CDR1 and CDR2: SGHVS and FQNEAQ. The ends were cut back, 5 bases at V and 3 bases at J, with 9 bases in the middle. The CDR3 DNA reads as TGTGCCAGCAGCCCGGGGGCGACAGATACGCAGTATTTT. Protein sequence: CASSPGATDTQYF.

The chain recombines TRBV4-1 with TRBJ2-2; D uncertain. Germline CDR1 is MGHRA and CDR2 is YSYEKL. This CDR3 contains 13 residues. With 3 bases removed from V and 6 bases from J, the gap between germline ends came to 8 bases. The CDR3 loop reads CASSQGWAGELFF. CDR3 in DNA: TGCGCCAGCAGCCAGGGGTGGGCCGGGGAGCTGTTTTTT.

This clonotype came up many times. V is TRBV6-2 or TRBV6-3 and J is TRBJ2-1; a weak D match, TRBD2 (6 bases). Germline loops: CDR1 MNHEY, CDR2 SVGEGT. CDR3 size: 13 residues. V was trimmed by 11 bases and J by 7 bases, leaving 18 bases between them. CDR3 amino acids: CAGGAAVGNEQFF. CDR3 bases: TGTGCCGGCGGGGCCGCTGTTGGGAATGAGCAGTTCTTC.

The V call is TRBV12-3 or TRBV12-4, the J call TRBJ1-4; D remains ambiguous. V was cut by 7 bases and J by 5 bases, with 5 bases left in between. The CDR3 loop spans 11 amino acids. The chain's CDR3 is CASTANEKLFF. The CDR3 DNA reads TGTGCCAGCACGGCAAATGAAAAACTGTTTTTT.

The sample holds many counts of this clonotype. CDR3 amino acids: CSAVQGVEQYF. The CDR3 nucleotides read TGCAGCGCCGTGCAGGGGGTCGAGCAGTACTTC. The rearrangement uses TRBV29-1 and TRBJ2-7; TRBD1 agrees at 7 bases. V lost 7 bases to trimming and J lost 6 bases; unmatched junction nucleotides: 6. Germline V lookup: CDR1 SQVTM, CDR2 ANQGSEA. The CDR3 has 11 amino acids.

This clonotype has more than one count but fewer than ten. The chain uses TRBV6-5 and TRBJ1-2; D gene ambiguous. The CDR3 has 11 residues. Germline V gives CDR1 MNHEY, CDR2 SVGAGI. V lost 10 bases, J lost 8 bases, and 14 bases lay in between. The CDR3: CATSTASGYTF. CDR3 coding DNA: TGTGCCACTTCAACCGCGTCGGGCTACACCTTC.

This clonotype was counted a few times. The chain recombines TRBV12-3 or TRBV12-4 with TRBJ2-1, with 7 bases matching TRBD2. V dropped 8 bases and J dropped 4; count of bases not matched to a gene: 14. The CDR3 has 16 amino acids. This CDR3 is CASEGMSRRGYNEQFF. The CDR3 bases are TGTGCCAGCGAGGGGATGAGTAGGCGGGGGTACAATGAGCAGTTCTTC.

This clonotype was observed at least ten times. The rearrangement links TRBV12-3 or TRBV12-4 to TRBJ2-7; no definite D call. The CDR3 runs 14 residues. The V and J ends lost 8 bases and 0 bases respectively, with 14 bases between them. The CDR3 nucleotides are TGTGCCAGCGATGACTCCCGCAACTCCTACGAGCAGTACTTC. Translating gives CASDDSRNSYEQYF.

This clonotype was observed a handful of times. The chain joins TRBV9 to TRBJ2-7; 7 positions match TRBD1. The germline V gene has CDR1 SGDLS and CDR2 YYNGEE. Trimming at V came to 2 bases and at J to 3 bases, leaving 5 bases not matched to a gene. This CDR3 has 14 residues. CDR3 sequence: CASSVRDSVYEQYF. CDR3 coding DNA: TGTGCCAGCAGCGTCCGGGACAGTGTCTACGAGCAGTACTTC.

This chain joins TRBV9 and TRBJ1-1; D remains ambiguous. The CDR3 has 11 residues. The germline V gene has CDR1 SGDLS and CDR2 YYNGEE. Trimming stripped 0 bases from V and 5 bases from J, with 2 bases between. CDR3 nucleotides: TGTGCCAGCAGCGTAGAAACTGAAGCTTTCTTT. It codes for CASSVETEAFF.

In this sample, this clonotype turned up a few times. The rearrangement joins TRBV6-6 to TRBJ2-5, with a tentative D call TRBD2 (5 bases). Germline CDR1 reads MNHNY; CDR2 reads SVGAGI (reference sequence). V lost 5 bases to trimming and J lost 2 bases, with 9 bases between them. The CDR3 contains 13 residues. The CDR3 DNA reads as TGTGCCAGCAGTACTCCGGGGCAAGAGACCCAGTACTTC. This codes for CASSTPGQETQYF.

V gene TRBV7-8 combines with J gene TRBJ2-2; D is uncertain. Germline V gene lookup returns CDR1 SGHVS and CDR2 FQNEAQ. The ends were cut back, 5 bases at V and 3 bases at J, with 10 bases in the middle. This CDR3 has 14 amino acids. The CDR3 protein is CASSNNSYTGELFF. The CDR3 DNA reads TGTGCCAGCAGCAATAATAGTTACACCGGGGAGCTGTTTTTT.

Worth noting for this clonotype: A single base separates this from a much larger clone, so it may be a read error. J is TRBJ2-1 and V is TRBV20-1; 9 bases are a match to TRBD2. This CDR3 has 14 amino acids. Germline CDR1 DFQATT, CDR2 SNEGSKA (reference sequence). The CDR3 region is CNARSSGTLREQFF. In nucleotides, the CDR3 is TGCAATGCTAGATCTAGCGGGACCCTCCGTGAGCAGTTCTTC.

This clonotype came up many times. The gene calls are TRBV11-2 and TRBJ2-7, with D tentatively TRBD2 (5 bases). V was trimmed by 10 bases and J by 7 bases, leaving 14 bases between them. This CDR3 contains 11 residues. Germline-derived CDR1 and CDR2 are SGHAT and FQNNGV. DNA of the CDR3: TGTGCCACCGGCAGATCGGGGGAGCAGTACTTC. Translation gives CATGRSGEQYF.

This clonotype was counted ten times or more. CDR3 loop: CASSPGGRSGYTF. Here the CDR3 DNA reads TGTGCCAGCAGCCCAGGGGGCCGCTCCGGCTACACCTTC. The chain couples TRBV13 to TRBJ1-2; 8 bases are shared with TRBD1. This CDR3 comprises 13 residues. Germline lookup yields CDR1 PRHDT and CDR2 FYEKMQ (reference sequence). V trimming: 5 bases; J trimming: 8 bases; junction bases outside the gene matches: 7.